This is a list of T cell receptor beta chains from one sample in a study of molecular identifiers for immune sequencing clone quantification. One entry per CDR3 protein results from TCRdb running MiXCR on the PCR reads. The data hold roughly 320,000 distinct CDR3 sequences, with about a fifth observed a single time. Sequencing was carried out using naive CD8+ T cells from blood, with Jurkat cell RNA spiked in. The receptors here all came from a human donor in good health. Some libraries in this study had Jurkat cell RNA spiked in. The CDR3 runs from the conserved cysteine through the conserved F or W. D genes are given only for firm matches. A clone size is listed for some rows: how often the clone was seen (once, few, many), or a class if it is expanded.

TRBJ1-6	NA	TRBV11-2	NA	CASSSGTESYNSPLHF	TGTGCCAGCAGCTCCGGGACCGAGAGTTATAATTCACCCCTCCACTTT
TRBJ2-2	NA	TRBV19	few	CASSIWGTGELFF	TGTGCCAGTAGTATTTGGGGCACCGGGGAGCTGTTTTTT
TRBJ2-7	NA	TRBV4-1	many	CASSLFGASEQYF	TGCGCCAGCAGCCTTTTTGGGGCTTCCGAGCAGTACTTC
TRBJ2-7	TRBD2	TRBV7-9	few	CASSSQYEREGRGSVHEQYF	TGTGCCAGCAGCTCCCAGTATGAACGGGAGGGCCGAGGATCCGTCCACGAGCAGTACTTC
TRBJ2-1	NA	TRBV11-2	NA	CASSLEMADNEQFF	TGTGCCAGCAGCTTAGAAATGGCTGACAATGAGCAGTTCTTC
TRBJ2-7	TRBD2	TRBV5-6	many	CASSLATGRALYEQYF	TGTGCCAGCAGCTTGGCGACCGGGAGGGCGCTGTACGAGCAGTACTTC
TRBJ2-5	TRBD2	TRBV6-5	many	CASSRTSGFQETQYF	TGTGCCAGCAGTCGGACTAGCGGCTTCCAAGAGACCCAGTACTTC
TRBJ2-4	NA	TRBV7-9	many	CASSAHPGLGVAKNIQYF	TGTGCCAGCAGCGCCCACCCCGGCCTGGGGGTGGCCAAAAACATTCAGTACTTC
TRBJ2-7	NA	TRBV10-3	NA	CAISDGTSLPLEYF	TGTGCCATCAGTGATGGGACATCGCTACCTTTGGAGTACTTC
TRBJ2-5	TRBD2	TRBV7-2	many	CASSLGLTSGGKKTQYF	TGTGCCAGCAGCTTGGGTTTGACTAGCGGGGGGAAAAAGACCCAGTACTTC
TRBJ1-5	NA	TRBV12-3/TRBV12-4	many	CASSLWVGQPQHF	TGTGCCAGCAGTTTATGGGTTGGGCAGCCCCAGCATTTT
TRBJ2-3	TRBD2	TRBV2	few	CASSEDIPPGGGDTDTQYF	TGTGCCAGCAGTGAAGATATCCCCCCGGGGGGAGGAGACACAGATACGCAGTATTTT
TRBJ2-3	TRBD2	TRBV24-1	many	CATSAYSGASTDTQYF	TGTGCCACCAGTGCCTATAGCGGGGCTAGCACAGATACGCAGTATTTT
TRBJ1-1	TRBD1	TRBV7-2	many	CASSYWTGWTTEAFF	TGTGCCAGCAGCTACTGGACAGGGTGGACGACTGAAGCTTTCTTT
TRBJ2-1	TRBD2	TRBV5-1	NA	CASSWAGGGGYEQFF	TGCGCCAGCAGCTGGGCGGGGGGGGGCGGCTATGAGCAGTTCTTC
TRBJ2-3	NA	TRBV30	many	CAWSLDAYTQYF	TGTGCCTGGAGCTTAGATGCTTATACGCAGTATTTT
TRBJ2-3	TRBD1	TRBV20-1	NA	CSARDGQGESTDTQYF	TGCAGTGCTAGAGACGGACAGGGTGAAAGCACAGATACGCAGTATTTT
TRBJ1-5	NA	TRBV6-2/TRBV6-3	many	CASSYVRGQPQHF	TGTGCCAGCAGTTACGTAAGGGGCCAGCCCCAGCATTTT